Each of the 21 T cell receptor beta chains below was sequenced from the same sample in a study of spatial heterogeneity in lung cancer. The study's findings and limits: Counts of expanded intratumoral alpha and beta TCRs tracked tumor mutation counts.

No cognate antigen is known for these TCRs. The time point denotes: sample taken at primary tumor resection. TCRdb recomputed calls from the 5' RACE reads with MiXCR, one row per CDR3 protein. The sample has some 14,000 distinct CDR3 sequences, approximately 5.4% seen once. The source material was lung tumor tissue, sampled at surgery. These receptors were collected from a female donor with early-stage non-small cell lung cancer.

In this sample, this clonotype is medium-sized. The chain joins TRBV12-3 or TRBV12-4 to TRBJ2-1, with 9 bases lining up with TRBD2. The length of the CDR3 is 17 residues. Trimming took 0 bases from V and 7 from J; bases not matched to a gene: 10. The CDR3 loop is CASSLAAISGGRNEQFF. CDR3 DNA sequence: TGTGCCAGCAGTTTAGCAGCCATTAGCGGGGGTAGGAATGAGCAGTTCTTC.

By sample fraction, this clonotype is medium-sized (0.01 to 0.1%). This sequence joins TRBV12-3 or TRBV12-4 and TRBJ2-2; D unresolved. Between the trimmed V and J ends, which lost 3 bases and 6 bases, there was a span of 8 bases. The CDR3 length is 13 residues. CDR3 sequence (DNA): TGTGCCAGCAGTTTTATGGGCCCCGGGGAGCTGTTTTTT. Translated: CASSFMGPGELFF.

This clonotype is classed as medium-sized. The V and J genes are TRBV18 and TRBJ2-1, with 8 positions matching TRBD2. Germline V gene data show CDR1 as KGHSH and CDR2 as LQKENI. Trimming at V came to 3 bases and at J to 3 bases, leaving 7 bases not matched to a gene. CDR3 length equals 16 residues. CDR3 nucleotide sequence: TGTGCCAGCTCACCGAGAACCGGGGGGGACTACAATGAGCAGTTCTTC. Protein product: CASSPRTGGDYNEQFF.

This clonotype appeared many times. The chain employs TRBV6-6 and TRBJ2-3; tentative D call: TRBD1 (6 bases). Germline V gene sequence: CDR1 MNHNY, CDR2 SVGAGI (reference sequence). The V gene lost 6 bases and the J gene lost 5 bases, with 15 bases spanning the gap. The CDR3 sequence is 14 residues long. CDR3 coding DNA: TGTGCCAGCAGAGAGACAGGTACCAGAGATACGCAGTATTTT. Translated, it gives CASRETGTRDTQYF.

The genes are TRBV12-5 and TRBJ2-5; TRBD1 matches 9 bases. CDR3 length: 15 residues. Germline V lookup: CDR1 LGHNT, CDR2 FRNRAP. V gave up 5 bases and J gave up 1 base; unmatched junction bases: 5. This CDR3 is CASGDGTGLQETQYF. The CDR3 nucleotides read TGTGCTAGTGGTGACGGGACAGGGCTCCAAGAGACCCAGTACTTC. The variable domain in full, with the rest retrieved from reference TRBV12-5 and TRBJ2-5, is DARVTQTPRHKVTEMGQEVTMRCQPILGHNTVFWYRQTMMQGLELLAYFRNRAPLDDSGMPKDRFSAEMPDATLATLKIQPSEPRDSAVYFCASGDGTGLQETQYFGPGTRLLVL.

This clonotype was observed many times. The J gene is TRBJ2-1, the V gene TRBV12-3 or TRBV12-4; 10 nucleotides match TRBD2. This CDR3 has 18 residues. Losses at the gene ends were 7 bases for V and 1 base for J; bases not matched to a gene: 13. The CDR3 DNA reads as TGTGCCAGCACCCTGACAGTTTCACTAGCGGGGTCCTACAATGAGCAGTTCTTC. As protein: CASTLTVSLAGSYNEQFF.

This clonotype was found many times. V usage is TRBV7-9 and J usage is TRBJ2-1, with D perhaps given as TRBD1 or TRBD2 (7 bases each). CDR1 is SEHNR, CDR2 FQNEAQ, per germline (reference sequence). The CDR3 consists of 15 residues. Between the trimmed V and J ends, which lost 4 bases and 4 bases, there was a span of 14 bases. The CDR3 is CASSSQGGGYNEQFF. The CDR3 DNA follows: TGTGCCAGCAGCTCCCAGGGGGGGGGATACAATGAGCAGTTCTTC.

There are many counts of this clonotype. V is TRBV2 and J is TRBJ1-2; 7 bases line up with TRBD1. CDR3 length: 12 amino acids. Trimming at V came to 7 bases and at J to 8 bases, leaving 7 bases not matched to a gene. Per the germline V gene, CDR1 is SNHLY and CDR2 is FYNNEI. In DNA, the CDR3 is TGTGCCAGCACCGGGACAGACGCCGGCTACACCTTC. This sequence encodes CASTGTDAGYTF.

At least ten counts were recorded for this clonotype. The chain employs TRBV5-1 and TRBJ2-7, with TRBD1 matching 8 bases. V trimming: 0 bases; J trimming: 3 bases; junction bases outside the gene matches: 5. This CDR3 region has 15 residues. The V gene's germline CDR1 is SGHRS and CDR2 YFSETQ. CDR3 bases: TGCGCCAGCAGCTTGGCCGGGACAGGATACTACGAGCAGTACTTC. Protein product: CASSLAGTGYYEQYF. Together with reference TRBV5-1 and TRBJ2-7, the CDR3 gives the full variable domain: KAGVTQTPRYLIKTRGQQVTLSCSPISGHRSVSWYQQTPGQGLQFLFEYFSETQRNKGNFPGRFSGRQFSNSRSEMNVSTLELGDSALYLCASSLAGTGYYEQYFGPGTRLTVT.

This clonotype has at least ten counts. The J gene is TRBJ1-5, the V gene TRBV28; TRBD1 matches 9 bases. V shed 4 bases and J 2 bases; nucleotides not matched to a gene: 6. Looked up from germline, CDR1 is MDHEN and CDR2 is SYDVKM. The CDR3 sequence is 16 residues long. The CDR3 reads CASSSGTGRGNQPQHF. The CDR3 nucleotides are TGTGCCAGCAGTTCGGGGACAGGGCGGGGCAATCAGCCCCAGCATTTT.

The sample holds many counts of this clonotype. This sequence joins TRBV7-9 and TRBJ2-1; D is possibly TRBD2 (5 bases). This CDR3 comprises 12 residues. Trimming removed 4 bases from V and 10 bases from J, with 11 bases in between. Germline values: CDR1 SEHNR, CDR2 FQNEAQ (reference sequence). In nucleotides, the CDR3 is TGTGCCAGCAGCTCCCTCCGAGGGGAGCAGTTCTTC. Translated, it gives CASSSLRGEQFF.

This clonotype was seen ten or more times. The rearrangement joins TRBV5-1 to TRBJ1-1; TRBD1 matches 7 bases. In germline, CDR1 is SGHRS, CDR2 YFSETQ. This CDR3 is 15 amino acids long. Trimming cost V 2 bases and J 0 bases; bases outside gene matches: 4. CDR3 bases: TGCGCCAGCAGCTTATTCGGGACAGTGAACACTGAAGCTTTCTTT. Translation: CASSLFGTVNTEAFF.

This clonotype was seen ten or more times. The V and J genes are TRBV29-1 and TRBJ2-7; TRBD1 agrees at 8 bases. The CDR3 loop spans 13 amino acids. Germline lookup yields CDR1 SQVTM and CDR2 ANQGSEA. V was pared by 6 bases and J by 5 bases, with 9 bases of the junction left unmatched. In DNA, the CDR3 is TGCAGCGTGCGGACGACAGGGGCGCACGAGCAGTACTTC. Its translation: CSVRTTGAHEQYF.

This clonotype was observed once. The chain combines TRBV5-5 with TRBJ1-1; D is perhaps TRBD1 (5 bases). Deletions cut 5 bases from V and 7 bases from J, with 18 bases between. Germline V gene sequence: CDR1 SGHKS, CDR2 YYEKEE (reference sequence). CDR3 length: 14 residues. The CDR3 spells CASSTPTGVFEAFF. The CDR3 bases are TGTGCCAGCAGTACTCCGACGGGGGTCTTTGAAGCTTTCTTT.

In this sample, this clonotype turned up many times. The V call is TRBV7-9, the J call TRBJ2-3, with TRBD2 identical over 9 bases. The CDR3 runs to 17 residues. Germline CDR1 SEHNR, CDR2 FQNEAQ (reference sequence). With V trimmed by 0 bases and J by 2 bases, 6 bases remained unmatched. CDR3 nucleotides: TGTGCCAGCAGCTTAGCGCTGGCTAGCGGGGCCACAGATACGCAGTATTTT. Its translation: CASSLALASGATDTQYF.

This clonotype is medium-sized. CDR3 in DNA: TGTGCCAGCAGTTTAAGGGCAGGGGGTAACACCGGGGAGCTGTTTTTT. Translation gives CASSLRAGGNTGELFF. This chain connects TRBV12-3 or TRBV12-4 to TRBJ2-2; 7 positions match TRBD1. This CDR3 has 16 amino acids. V shed 2 bases, J shed 2 bases, and the junction held 5 bases outside the gene matches.

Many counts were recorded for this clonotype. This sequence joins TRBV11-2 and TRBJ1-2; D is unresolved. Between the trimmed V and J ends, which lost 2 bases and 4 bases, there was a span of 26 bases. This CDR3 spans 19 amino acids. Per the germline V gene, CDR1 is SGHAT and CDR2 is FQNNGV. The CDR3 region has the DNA TGTGCCAGCAGCTTAAGTTATCGGGCCGGACCTAATTTTGCCTATGGCTACACCTTC. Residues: CASSLSYRAGPNFAYGYTF.

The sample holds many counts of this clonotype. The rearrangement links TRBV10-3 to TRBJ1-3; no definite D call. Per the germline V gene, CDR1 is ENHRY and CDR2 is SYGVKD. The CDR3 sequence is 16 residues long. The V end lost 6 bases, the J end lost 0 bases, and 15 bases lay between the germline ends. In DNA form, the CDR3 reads TGTGCCATCAGCCACTCCGACGGGAGCTCTGGAAACACCATATATTTT. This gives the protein CAISHSDGSSGNTIYF.

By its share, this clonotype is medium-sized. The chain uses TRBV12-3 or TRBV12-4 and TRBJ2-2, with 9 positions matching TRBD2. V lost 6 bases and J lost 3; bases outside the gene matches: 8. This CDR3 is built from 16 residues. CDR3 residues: CASRSGGPMYTGELFF. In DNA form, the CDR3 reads TGTGCCAGCAGGAGCGGGGGGCCAATGTACACCGGGGAGCTGTTTTTT.

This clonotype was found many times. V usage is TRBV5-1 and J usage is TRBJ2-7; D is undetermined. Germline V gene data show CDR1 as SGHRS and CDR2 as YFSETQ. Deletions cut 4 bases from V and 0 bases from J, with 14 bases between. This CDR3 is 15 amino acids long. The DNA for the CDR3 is TGCGCCAGCAGCGACGCCGACTCCCTCTCCTACGAGCAGTACTTC. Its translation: CASSDADSLSYEQYF.

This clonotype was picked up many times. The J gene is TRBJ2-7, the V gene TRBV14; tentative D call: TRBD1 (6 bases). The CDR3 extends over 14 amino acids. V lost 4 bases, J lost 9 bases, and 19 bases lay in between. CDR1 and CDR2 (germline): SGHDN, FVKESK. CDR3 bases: TGTGCCAGCAGCCTCGGGACACCCCTACGAGGGCAGTACTTC. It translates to CASSLGTPLRGQYF.